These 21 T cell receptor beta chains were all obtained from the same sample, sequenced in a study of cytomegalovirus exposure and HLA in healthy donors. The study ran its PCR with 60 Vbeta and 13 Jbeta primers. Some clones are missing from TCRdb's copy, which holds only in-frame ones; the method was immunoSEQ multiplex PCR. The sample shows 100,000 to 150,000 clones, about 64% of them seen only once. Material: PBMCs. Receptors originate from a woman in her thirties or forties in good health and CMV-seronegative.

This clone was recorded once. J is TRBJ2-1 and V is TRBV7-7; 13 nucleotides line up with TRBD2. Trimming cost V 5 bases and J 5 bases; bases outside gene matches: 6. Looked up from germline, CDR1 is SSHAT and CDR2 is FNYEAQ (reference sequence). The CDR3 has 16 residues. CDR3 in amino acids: CASSATSGGPNNEQFF. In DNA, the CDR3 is TGTGCCAGCAGCGCGACTAGCGGGGGGCCGAACAATGAGCAGTTCTTC.

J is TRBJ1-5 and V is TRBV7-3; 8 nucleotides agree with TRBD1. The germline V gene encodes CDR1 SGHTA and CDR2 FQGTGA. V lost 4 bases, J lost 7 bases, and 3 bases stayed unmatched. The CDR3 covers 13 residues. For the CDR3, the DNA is TGTGCCAGCAGCTCAACAGGGGGACAGCCCCAGCATTTT. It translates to CASSSTGGQPQHF.

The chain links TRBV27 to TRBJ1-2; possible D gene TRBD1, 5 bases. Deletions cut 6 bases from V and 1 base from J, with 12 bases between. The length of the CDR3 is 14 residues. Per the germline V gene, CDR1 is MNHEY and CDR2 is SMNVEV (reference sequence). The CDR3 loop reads CASSLGQFNYGYTF. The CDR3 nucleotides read TGTGCCAGCAGCTTGGGGCAGTTTAACTATGGCTACACCTTC.

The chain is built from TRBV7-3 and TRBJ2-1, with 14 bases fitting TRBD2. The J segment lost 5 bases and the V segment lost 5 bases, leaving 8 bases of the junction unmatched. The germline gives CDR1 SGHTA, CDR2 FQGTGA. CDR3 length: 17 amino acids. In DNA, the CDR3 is TGTGCCAGCAGCCCCCGACTAGCGGGGGGGCTGGACAATGAGCAGTTCTTC. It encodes CASSPRLAGGLDNEQFF.

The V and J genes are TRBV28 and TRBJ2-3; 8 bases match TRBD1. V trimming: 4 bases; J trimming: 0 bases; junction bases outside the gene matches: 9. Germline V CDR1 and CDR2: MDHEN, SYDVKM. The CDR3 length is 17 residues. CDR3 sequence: CASSSRTGKYSTDTQYF. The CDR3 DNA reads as TGTGCCAGCAGTTCTCGGACAGGGAAGTATAGCACAGATACGCAGTATTTT.

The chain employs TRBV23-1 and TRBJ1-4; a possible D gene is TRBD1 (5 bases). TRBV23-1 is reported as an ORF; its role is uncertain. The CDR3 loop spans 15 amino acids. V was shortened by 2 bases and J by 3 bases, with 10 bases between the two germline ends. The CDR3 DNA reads TGCGCCAGCAGTCAAGACGGACATCCTAATGAAAAACTGTTTTTT. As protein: CASSQDGHPNEKLFF.

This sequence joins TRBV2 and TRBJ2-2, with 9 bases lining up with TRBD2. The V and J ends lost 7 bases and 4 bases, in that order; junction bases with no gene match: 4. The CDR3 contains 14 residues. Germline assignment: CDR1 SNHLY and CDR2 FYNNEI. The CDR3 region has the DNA TGTGCCAGCAAACCTAGCGGGGCCACCGGGGAGCTGTTTTTT. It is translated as CASKPSGATGELFF.

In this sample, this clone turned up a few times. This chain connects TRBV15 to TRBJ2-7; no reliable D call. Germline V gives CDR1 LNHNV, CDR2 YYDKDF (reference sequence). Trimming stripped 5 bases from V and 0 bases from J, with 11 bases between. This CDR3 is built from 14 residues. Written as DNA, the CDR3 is TGTGCCACCAGCCATCTAGACGGCTCCTACGAGCAGTACTTC. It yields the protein CATSHLDGSYEQYF.

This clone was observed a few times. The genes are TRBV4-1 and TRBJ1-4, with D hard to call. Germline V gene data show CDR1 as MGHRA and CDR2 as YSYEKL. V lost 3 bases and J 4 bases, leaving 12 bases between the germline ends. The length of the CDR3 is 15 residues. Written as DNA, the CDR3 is TGCGCCAGCAGCCAGACGTCCGGGGTTAATGAAAAACTGTTTTTT. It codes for CASSQTSGVNEKLFF.

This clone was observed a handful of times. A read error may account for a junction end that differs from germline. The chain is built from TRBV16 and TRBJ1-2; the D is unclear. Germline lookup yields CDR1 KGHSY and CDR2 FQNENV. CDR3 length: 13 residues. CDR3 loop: CASSQLTVDYPNF. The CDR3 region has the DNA TGTGCCAGCAGCCAATTGACCGTTGACTATCCCAACTTC.

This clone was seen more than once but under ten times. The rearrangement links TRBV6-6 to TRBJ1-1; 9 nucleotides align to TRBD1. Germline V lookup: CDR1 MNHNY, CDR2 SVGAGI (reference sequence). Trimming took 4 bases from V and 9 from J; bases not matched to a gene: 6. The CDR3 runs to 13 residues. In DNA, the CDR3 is TGTGCCAGCAGTTTACCGGGACAGGGTAAAGCTTTCTTT. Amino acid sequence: CASSLPGQGKAFF.

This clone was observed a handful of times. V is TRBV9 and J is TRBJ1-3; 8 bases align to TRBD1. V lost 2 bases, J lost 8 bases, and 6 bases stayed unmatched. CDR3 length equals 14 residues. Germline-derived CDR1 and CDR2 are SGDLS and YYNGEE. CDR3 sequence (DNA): TGTGCCAGCAGCGTCCGGACAGGGACTGACACCATATATTTT. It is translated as CASSVRTGTDTIYF.

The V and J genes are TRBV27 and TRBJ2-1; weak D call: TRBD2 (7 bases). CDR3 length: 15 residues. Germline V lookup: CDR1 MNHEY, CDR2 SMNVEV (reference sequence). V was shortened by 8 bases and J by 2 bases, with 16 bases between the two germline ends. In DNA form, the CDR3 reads TGTGCCAGCGGTTGGGGGGGCTTAGCCTACAATGAGCAGTTCTTC. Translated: CASGWGGLAYNEQFF.

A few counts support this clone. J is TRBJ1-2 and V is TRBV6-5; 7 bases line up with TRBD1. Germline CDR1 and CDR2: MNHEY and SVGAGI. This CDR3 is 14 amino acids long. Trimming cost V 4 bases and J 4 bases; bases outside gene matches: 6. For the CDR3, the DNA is TGTGCCAGCAGTTTACAGGGGTTGGCCTATGGCTACACCTTC. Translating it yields CASSLQGLAYGYTF.

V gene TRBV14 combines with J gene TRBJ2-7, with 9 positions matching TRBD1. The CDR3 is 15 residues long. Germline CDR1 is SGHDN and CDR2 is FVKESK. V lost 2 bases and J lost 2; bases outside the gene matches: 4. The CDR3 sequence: CASSQRQGVTYEQYF. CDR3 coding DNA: TGTGCCAGCAGCCAACGACAGGGGGTTACCTACGAGCAGTACTTC.

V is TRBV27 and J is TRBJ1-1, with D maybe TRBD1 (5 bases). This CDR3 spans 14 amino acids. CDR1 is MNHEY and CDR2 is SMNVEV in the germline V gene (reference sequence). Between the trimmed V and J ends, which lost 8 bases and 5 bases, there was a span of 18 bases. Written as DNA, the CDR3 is TGTGCCAGCGCTAATGACGGGGGGGTAACTGAAGCTTTCTTT. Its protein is CASANDGGVTEAFF.

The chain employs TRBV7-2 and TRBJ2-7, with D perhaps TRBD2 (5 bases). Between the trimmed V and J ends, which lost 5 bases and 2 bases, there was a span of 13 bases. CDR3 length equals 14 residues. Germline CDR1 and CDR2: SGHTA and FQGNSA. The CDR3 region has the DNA TGTGCCAGCAGCCCCAGTCGGGGAACCTACGAGCAGTACTTC. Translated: CASSPSRGTYEQYF.

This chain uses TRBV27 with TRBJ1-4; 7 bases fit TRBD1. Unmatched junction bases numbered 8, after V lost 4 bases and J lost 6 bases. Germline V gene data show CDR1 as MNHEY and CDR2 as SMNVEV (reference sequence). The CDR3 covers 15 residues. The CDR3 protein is CASSSRDSKDEKLFF. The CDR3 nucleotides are TGTGCCAGCAGTTCGAGGGACAGCAAGGATGAAAAACTGTTTTTT.

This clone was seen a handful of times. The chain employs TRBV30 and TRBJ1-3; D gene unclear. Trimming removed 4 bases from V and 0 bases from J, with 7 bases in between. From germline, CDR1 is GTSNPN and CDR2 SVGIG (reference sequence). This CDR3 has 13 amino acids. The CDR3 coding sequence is TGTGCCTGGAAAAGGAGCTCTGGAAACACCATATATTTT. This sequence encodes CAWKRSSGNTIYF.

The CDR3 DNA reads as TGTGCCACAAGGGGGATCCTTAACACTGAAGCTTTCTTT. This encodes CATRGILNTEAFF. This chain links TRBV28 with TRBJ1-1; D might be TRBD1 (6 bases). Germline CDR1 and CDR2: MDHEN and SYDVKM. The CDR3 is 13 residues long. V lost 10 bases, J lost 2 bases, and 14 bases lay in between.

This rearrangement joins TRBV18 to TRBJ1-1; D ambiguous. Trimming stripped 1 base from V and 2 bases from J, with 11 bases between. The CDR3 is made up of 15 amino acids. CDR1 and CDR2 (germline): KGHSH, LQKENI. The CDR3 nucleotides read TGTGCCAGCTCACCACGGGCCAGCCTAAACACTGAAGCTTTCTTT. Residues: CASSPRASLNTEAFF.